This T cell receptor beta chain was captured by sequencing in a study of blood T cell repertoires in COVID-19 (dated by TCRdb to 2020 to 2021). Looking at the study overall: Samples from collaborators originated in the United States, Italy and Spain and spanned both the acute and convalescent phases of COVID-19. Sample metadata almost always included a de-identified subject ID, COVID-19 status, age in years and sex. The repertoires were released in a freely available public database intended as a resource for research on the immune response to SARS-CoV-2. Samples were obtained from the ongoing ImmuneRACE study (first 160 participants) and from over 1,000 subjects provided by 6 global collaborators. The prospective study material was composed of cDNA or gDNA derived from T cells, B-cell-depleted T cells, or PBMCs. Where available, HLA class I and class II types were taken from metadata supplied by the sample provider and were not determined by assay-based typing. Deeply sampled blood TCRbeta repertoires from subjects exposed to, actively infected with, or recovered from COVID-19 were included in the dataset. The paper's findings and limits, for the study overall: The amount of clinical and demographic metadata varied by source and participant and was provided uncurated.

The immunoSEQ Assay, a bias-controlled multiplex PCR, was used to amplify TCRbeta CDR3 regions from genomic DNA. The source study handled its data this way. Within the assay, amplification of reference gene primers was used to estimate how many nucleated cells each sample contained. Sequence reads were collapsed and filtered to measure the absolute abundance of every unique TCRbeta CDR3 rearrangement. For each sample, productive Simpson clonality was calculated as the square root of Simpson's diversity index across productive rearrangements. TCRdb stores this immuneACCESS table with in-frame sequences only. Part of the clones is absent; in the studies checked, under half of the shortfall reflects unresolved V genes, and no reason is known for the rest. V and J calls and clone size are those listed in that table; D and trimming were worked out from the DNA. The sample table lists 220,000 or so clones, approximately 80% of them with a count of one. 1.5% to 2% of the sample is held by the ten biggest clonotypes.

The CDR3 has 16 amino acids, counting the end cysteine and phenylalanine. Only CDR3 DNA remains: 48 bases, in frame from the first base. Trimming leaves V shorter by 4 bases and J shorter by 2 bases, with the junction holding 8 bases beyond the gene matches. The germline V gene (reference sequence) specifies LGHDT as CDR1 and YNNKEL as CDR2. The collaborating institutions used their own protocols to collect whole blood in K2EDTA tubes. For TCRbeta analysis, collaborators shipped samples in one of three forms: frozen whole blood, isolated PBMCs, or DNA extracted from either of those sample types. Of note for this clone: The antigen this receptor binds is unknown. Qualities for individual bases were not recorded, and no much larger clone is one base off.

Input material: peripheral blood. This receptor was taken from a woman at least 80 years old with acute or convalescent COVID-19. Here the chain combines TRBV3-1 (or the pseudogene TRBV3-2) and TRBJ2-3; 8 central nucleotides agree with TRBD1. CDR3 region: CASSLRRGRVTDTQYF. The DNA sequence is given as TGTGCCAGCAGCCTTCGCAGGGGGCGGGTCACAGATACGCAGTATTTT.